Presented here are 16 T cell receptor beta chains from one specimen sequenced in a study of blood T cell repertoires in COVID-19. Here immunoSEQ multiplex PCR was the method, and the copy in TCRdb shows in-frame clones only, minus some. Of just over 350,000 clones listed, roughly nine tenths are singletons. The sequencing input was PBMCs or T cells enriched from blood (not recorded which). The receptor set was obtained from a woman aged 25 to 39 who had recovered from COVID-19.

The gene calls are TRBV5-1 and TRBJ2-7; 8 bases align to TRBD1. Germline trimming cut 0 bases from V and 4 bases from J; bases unmatched to any gene: 3. The CDR3 runs to 14 residues. CDR1 and CDR2 (germline): SGHRS, YFSETQ. For the CDR3, the DNA is TGCGCCAGCAGCTTGGGACAGGGGCTATACGAGCAGTACTTC. Translation: CASSLGQGLYEQYF.

The V gene is TRBV27, the J gene TRBJ1-1; D remains unclear. The ends were cut back, 0 bases at V and 2 bases at J, with 10 bases in the middle. This CDR3 has 15 residues. Germline V gives CDR1 MNHEY, CDR2 SMNVEV (reference sequence). The CDR3 loop reads CASSLSAGQNTEAFF. CDR3 nucleotide sequence: TGTGCCAGCAGTTTATCCGCAGGCCAAAACACTGAAGCTTTCTTT.

The gene calls are TRBV25-1 and TRBJ2-1; 14 bases are shared with TRBD2. The CDR3 loop spans 17 amino acids. The J segment lost 7 bases and the V segment lost 1 base, leaving 6 bases of the junction unmatched. Per germline, CDR1 MGHDK and CDR2 SYGVNS. This CDR3 is CASSEFGTSGSLNEQFF. CDR3 nucleotides: TGTGCCAGCAGTGAATTTGGGACTAGCGGGAGCCTAAATGAGCAGTTCTTC.

The chain recombines TRBV7-8 with TRBJ1-5; possibly TRBD1 for D (6 bases). Germline CDR1 and CDR2: SGHVS and FQNEAQ. There are 15 residues in the CDR3. The V end was cut by 1 base, the J end by 2 bases, with 9 bases between. The CDR3 sequence: CASSLGRGGNQPQHF. The CDR3 DNA follows: TGTGCCAGCAGCTTAGGCAGGGGAGGCAATCAGCCCCAGCATTTT.

The rearrangement links TRBV15 to TRBJ2-5; D is undetermined. V lost 1 base to trimming and J lost 3 bases, with 12 bases between them. CDR1 is LNHNV, CDR2 YYDKDF, per germline (reference sequence). CDR3 length equals 15 residues. CDR3 in DNA: TGTGCCACCAGCAGAGCTCTGCAGGATGAAGAGACCCAGTACTTC. Amino acid sequence: CATSRALQDEETQYF.

The J gene is TRBJ1-1, the V gene TRBV12-3 or TRBV12-4; D not resolved. V lost 6 bases, J lost 1 base, and 9 bases lay in between. The CDR3 has 13 amino acids. CDR3 in amino acids: CASRWAGNTEAFF. In nucleotides, the CDR3 is TGTGCCAGCAGGTGGGCTGGGAACACTGAAGCTTTCTTT.

The V call is TRBV10-3, the J call TRBJ1-1; D possibly corresponds to TRBD1 (5 bases). CDR1 and CDR2 (germline): ENHRY, SYGVKD. The germline V and J ends were trimmed by 6 bases and 2 bases, with 10 bases remaining between them. The CDR3 has 13 residues. CDR3 nucleotide sequence: TGTGCCATCAGGGGGCGAGAAAACACTGAAGCTTTCTTT. It yields the protein CAIRGRENTEAFF.

V usage is TRBV21-1 and J usage is TRBJ2-5; TRBD2 is the table's D call and was not checked against the DNA. TRBV21-1 is annotated as a pseudogene. The CDR3 runs 15 residues. CDR3 nucleotide sequence: TGTGCCAGCAGCCCGGATAGCGGGGGGGAAGAGACCCAGTACTTC. It translates to CASSPDSGGEETQYF.

The J gene is TRBJ2-1, the V gene TRBV7-9, with TRBD2 as a possible D gene (5 bases). V gave up 5 bases and J gave up 2 bases, with 10 bases separating them. The germline V gene has CDR1 SEHNR and CDR2 FQNEAQ (reference sequence). The CDR3 extends over 14 amino acids. The CDR3 DNA is TGTGCCAGCAGCGGACCCGGGGCCTACAATGAGCAGTTCTTC. Amino acids: CASSGPGAYNEQFF.

The genes are TRBV5-1 and TRBJ2-5; maybe TRBD2 (5 bases). With 3 bases removed from V and 4 bases from J, the gap between germline ends came to 19 bases. There are 16 residues in the CDR3. Germline-derived CDR1 and CDR2 are SGHRS and YFSETQ. The CDR3 DNA follows: TGCGCCAGCAGCTCCACCCGCCCCGGAGGCGGAGAGACCCAGTACTTC. Its protein is CASSSTRPGGGETQYF.

This chain joins TRBV5-6 and TRBJ2-1; possibly TRBD1 for D (5 bases). Germline values: CDR1 SGHDT, CDR2 YYEEEE. The V gene lost 0 bases and the J gene lost 7 bases, with 11 bases spanning the gap. The CDR3 contains 14 residues. In nucleotides, the CDR3 is TGTGCCAGCAGCTTGGCCCTAAGGGGAAATGAGCAGTTCTTC. Protein: CASSLALRGNEQFF. Filled out from reference TRBV5-6 and TRBJ2-1, the complete variable domain reads DAGVTQSPTHLIKTRGQQVTLRCSPKSGHDTVSWYQQALGQGPQFIFQYYEEEERQRGNFPDRFSGHQFPNYSSELNVNALLLGDSALYLCASSLALRGNEQFFGPGTRLTVL.

This clone occurred once. The rearrangement links TRBV12-3 or TRBV12-4 to TRBJ2-2; weak D call: TRBD2 (6 bases). V lost 3 bases, J lost 7 bases, and 6 bases lay in between. This CDR3 is built from 12 residues. For the CDR3, the DNA is TGTGCCAGCAGTTTCGGGAGCGGGGAGCTGTTTTTT. This gives the protein CASSFGSGELFF.

The genes are TRBV5-1 and TRBJ2-7; 12 bases align to TRBD1. The V gene's germline CDR1 is SGHRS and CDR2 YFSETQ. The CDR3 loop spans 16 amino acids. Germline trimming cut 6 bases from V and 5 bases from J; bases unmatched to any gene: 12. The CDR3 region has the DNA TGCGCCAGCACCCTCTCCCCGGGACAGGGGGCTAACGAGCAGTACTTC. Translating it yields CASTLSPGQGANEQYF.

This chain links TRBV7-3 with TRBJ2-2, with TRBD2 identical over 11 bases. Losses at the gene ends were 1 base for V and 1 base for J; bases not matched to a gene: 2. The CDR3 is 17 residues long. Germline V gene sequence: CDR1 SGHTA, CDR2 FQGTGA. CDR3 amino acids: CASSLRGTSGNTGELFF. In DNA form, the CDR3 reads TGTGCCAGCAGCTTAAGGGGGACTAGCGGGAACACCGGGGAGCTGTTTTTT. Together with reference TRBV7-3 and TRBJ2-2, the CDR3 gives the full variable domain: GAGVSQTPSNKVTEKGKYVELRCDPISGHTALYWYRQSLGQGPEFLIYFQGTGAADDSGLPNDRFFAVRPEGSVSTLKIQRTERGDSAVYLCASSLRGTSGNTGELFFGEGSRLTVL.

The CDR3 DNA reads TGTGCCAGCAGTGATTGGACTAGTCAGGTTGAGCAGTTCTTC. Translated: CASSDWTSQVEQFF. The gene calls are TRBV6-1 and TRBJ2-1; 7 bases match TRBD2. Per the germline V gene, CDR1 is MNHNS and CDR2 is SASEGT. The CDR3 is made up of 14 amino acids. The trim removed 3 bases at V and 9 bases at J, leaving 8 bases unmatched.

V and J are TRBV7-9 and TRBJ1-5; 9 bases fit TRBD1. Trimming cost V 1 base and J 3 bases; bases outside gene matches: 1. Per the germline V gene, CDR1 is SEHNR and CDR2 is FQNEAQ (reference sequence). The CDR3 covers 15 residues. The CDR3 DNA follows: TGTGCCAGCAGCTTAGGGACAGGGGTCAATCAGCCCCAGCATTTT. This sequence encodes CASSLGTGVNQPQHF.